This is a list of T cell receptor beta chains from one sample in a study of T cell responses to AZD1222 COVID-19 vaccine. The assay was immunoSEQ multiplex PCR, and TCRdb's table has in-frame clones only and misses some. The sample contains more than 100,000 clones, roughly 85% of which appear only once. The sample was peripheral blood, taken on day 0 of AZD1222 vaccination. These receptors were obtained from an adult in good health. Both conserved end residues are trimmed from each CDR3.

j_call,cdr3_length,v_call,cdr3_aa
TRBJ1-2,14,TRBV6-5,ASSYTDRGLDYGYT
TRBJ1-2,12,TRBV7-2,ASSLANRLYGYT
TRBJ1-2,11,TRBV27,ASSLSANYGYT
TRBJ1-2,11,TRBV6-2/TRBV6-3,ASSAGQYYGYT
TRBJ1-6,14,TRBV4-1,ASSHLMSSYNSPLH
TRBJ2-5,14,TRBV11-3,ASSPGDRDFQETQY
TRBJ1-2,10,TRBV7-2,ASSLLRDGYT
TRBJ1-2,12,TRBV28,ASWSRAPNYGYT
TRBJ2-2,13,TRBV9,ASSDRQGANGELF
TRBJ2-5,16,TRBV5-6,ASRLFLAGGPQGETQY
TRBJ1-4,9,TRBV29-1,SVDVREKLF
TRBJ1-1,11,TRBV6-5,ASISTGDPKAF
TRBJ1-4,13,TRBV2,ASSEDRGQNEKLF
TRBJ2-2,12,TRBV19,ATTGTGVTGELF
TRBJ2-7,12,TRBV28,ASRRQGSSYEQY
TRBJ1-2,13,TRBV19,ASSIAAGQHYGYT
TRBJ1-3,14,TRBV9,ASSVSRQGGGNTIY